The clone carrying this T cell receptor (beta chain) was detected once. The antigen remains undetermined. The sample is drawn from a study of monozygotic twins with cystic fibrosis. The study, taken as a whole, reports: Monozygotic CF twins shared more identical nucleotide clonotypes than unrelated patients.

The CDR3 is 15 amino acids. The germline gives CDR1 SGHVS, CDR2 FQNEAQ. Trimming stripped 4 bases from V and 2 bases from J, with 14 bases between. Produced via immunoSEQ multiplex PCR; TCRdb's table is partial and in-frame only. This sample has about 35,000 clones, with approximately 70% found just once. The source is a girl aged 5-17 years with cystic fibrosis. This chain uses TRBV7-8 with TRBJ1-1; tentative D call: TRBD1 (5 bases). Sequenced material: blood. CDR3 protein: CASSSDTGFNTEAFF. DNA of the CDR3: TGTGCCAGCAGCTCGGACACAGGATTCAACACTGAAGCTTTCTTT. Combining the CDR3 with reference TRBV7-8 and TRBJ1-1 gives the whole variable domain GAGVSQSPRYKVAKRGQDVALRCDPISGHVSLFWYQQALGQGPEFLTYFQNEAQLDKSGLPSDRFFAERPEGSVSTLKIQRTQQEDSAVYLCASSSDTGFNTEAFFGQGTRLTVV.